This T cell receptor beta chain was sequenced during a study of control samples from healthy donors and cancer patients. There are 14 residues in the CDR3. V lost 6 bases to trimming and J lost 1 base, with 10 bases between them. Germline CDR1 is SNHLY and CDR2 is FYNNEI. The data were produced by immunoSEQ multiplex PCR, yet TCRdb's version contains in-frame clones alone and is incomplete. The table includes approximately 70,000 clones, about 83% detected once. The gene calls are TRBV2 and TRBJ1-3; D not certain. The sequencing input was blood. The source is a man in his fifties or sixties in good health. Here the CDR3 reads CASRPTGSGNTIYF. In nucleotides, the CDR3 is TGTGCCAGCAGACCGACGGGGTCTGGAAACACCATATATTTT.